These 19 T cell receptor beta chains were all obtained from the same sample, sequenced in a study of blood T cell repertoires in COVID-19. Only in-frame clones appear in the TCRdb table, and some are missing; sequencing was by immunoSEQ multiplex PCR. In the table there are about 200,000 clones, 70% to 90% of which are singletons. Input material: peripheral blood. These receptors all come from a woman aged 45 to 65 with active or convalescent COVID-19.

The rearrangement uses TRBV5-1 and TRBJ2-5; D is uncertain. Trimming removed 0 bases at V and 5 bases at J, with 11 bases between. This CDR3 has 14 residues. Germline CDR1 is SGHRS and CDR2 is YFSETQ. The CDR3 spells CASSLVSYTETQYF. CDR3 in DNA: TGCGCCAGCAGCTTGGTTAGCTACACGGAGACCCAGTACTTC.

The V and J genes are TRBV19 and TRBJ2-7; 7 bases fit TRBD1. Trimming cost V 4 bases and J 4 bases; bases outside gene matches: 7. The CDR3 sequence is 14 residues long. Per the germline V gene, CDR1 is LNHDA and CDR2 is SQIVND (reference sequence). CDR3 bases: TGTGCCAGTAGTAGGCGTGGCAGGGGGTACGAGCAGTACTTC. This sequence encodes CASSRRGRGYEQYF.

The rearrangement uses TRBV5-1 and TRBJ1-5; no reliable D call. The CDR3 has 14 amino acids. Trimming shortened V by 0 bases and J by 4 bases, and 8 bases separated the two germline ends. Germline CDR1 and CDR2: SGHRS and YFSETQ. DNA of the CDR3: TGCGCCAGCAGCTTGGACGGAGCAAATCAGCCCCAGCATTTT. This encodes CASSLDGANQPQHF.

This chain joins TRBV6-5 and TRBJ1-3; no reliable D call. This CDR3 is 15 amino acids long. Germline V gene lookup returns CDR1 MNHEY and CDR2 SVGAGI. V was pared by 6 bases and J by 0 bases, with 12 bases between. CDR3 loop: CASRADISSGNTIYF. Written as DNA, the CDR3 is TGTGCCAGCAGAGCTGACATAAGCTCTGGAAACACCATATATTTT.

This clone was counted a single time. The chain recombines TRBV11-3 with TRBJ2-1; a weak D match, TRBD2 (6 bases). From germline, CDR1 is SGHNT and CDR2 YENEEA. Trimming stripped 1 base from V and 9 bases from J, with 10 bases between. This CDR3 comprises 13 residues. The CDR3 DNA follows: TGTGCCAGCAGCTTAGGGGGAGCGGGTGAGCAGTTCTTC. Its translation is CASSLGGAGEQFF.

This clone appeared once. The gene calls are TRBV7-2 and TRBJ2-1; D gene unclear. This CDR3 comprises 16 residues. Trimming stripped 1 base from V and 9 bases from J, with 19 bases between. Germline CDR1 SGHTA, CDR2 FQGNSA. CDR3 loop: CASSLVLVKSNVEQFF. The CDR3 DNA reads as TGTGCCAGCAGCTTAGTCCTAGTGAAGAGTAATGTTGAGCAGTTCTTC.

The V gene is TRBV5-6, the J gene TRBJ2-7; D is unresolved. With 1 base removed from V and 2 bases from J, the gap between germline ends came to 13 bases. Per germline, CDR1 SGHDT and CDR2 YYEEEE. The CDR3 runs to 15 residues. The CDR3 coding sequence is TGTGCCAGCAGCTTGATAACCGAGAGCCCCTACGAGCAGTACTTC. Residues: CASSLITESPYEQYF.

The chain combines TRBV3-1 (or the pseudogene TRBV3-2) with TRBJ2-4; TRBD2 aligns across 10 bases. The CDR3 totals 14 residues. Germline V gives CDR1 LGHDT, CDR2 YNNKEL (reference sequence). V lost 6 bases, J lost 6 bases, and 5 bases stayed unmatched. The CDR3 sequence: CASSLGTSVNIQYF. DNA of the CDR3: TGTGCCAGCAGTCTCGGGACTAGCGTAAACATTCAGTACTTC.

The CDR3 spells CASSPTAGLNYGYTF. The CDR3 nucleotides read TGTGCCAGCTCACCTACCGCCGGACTTAACTATGGCTACACCTTC. The chain recombines TRBV18 with TRBJ1-2; no firm D call. Germline values: CDR1 KGHSH, CDR2 LQKENI. The CDR3 sequence is 15 residues long. V dropped 3 bases and J dropped 1 base, with 12 bases sitting between them.

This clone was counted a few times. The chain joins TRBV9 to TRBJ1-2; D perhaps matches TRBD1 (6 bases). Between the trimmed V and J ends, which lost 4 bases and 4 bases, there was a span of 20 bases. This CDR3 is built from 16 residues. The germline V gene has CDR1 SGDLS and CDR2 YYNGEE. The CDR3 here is CASSSMGGALPYGYTF. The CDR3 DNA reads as TGTGCCAGCAGCTCGATGGGGGGGGCCCTCCCCTATGGCTACACCTTC.

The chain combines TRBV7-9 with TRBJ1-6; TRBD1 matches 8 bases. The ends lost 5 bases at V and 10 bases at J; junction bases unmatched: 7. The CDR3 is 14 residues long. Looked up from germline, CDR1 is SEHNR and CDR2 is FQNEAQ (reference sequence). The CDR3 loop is CASSHDRGESPLHF. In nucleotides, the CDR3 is TGTGCCAGCAGCCATGACAGGGGTGAATCACCCCTCCACTTT.

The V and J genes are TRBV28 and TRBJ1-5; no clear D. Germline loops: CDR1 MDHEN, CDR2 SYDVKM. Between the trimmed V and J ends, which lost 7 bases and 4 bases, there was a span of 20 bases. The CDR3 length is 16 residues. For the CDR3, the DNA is TGTGCCAGCACCCCCCGGCAGGCCCTTCAAAATCAGCCCCAGCATTTT. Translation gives CASTPRQALQNQPQHF.

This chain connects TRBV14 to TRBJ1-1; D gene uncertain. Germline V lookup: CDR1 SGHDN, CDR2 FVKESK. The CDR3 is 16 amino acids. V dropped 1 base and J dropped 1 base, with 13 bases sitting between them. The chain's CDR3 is CASSQVQLAWNTEAFF. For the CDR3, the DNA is TGTGCCAGCAGCCAAGTCCAACTCGCTTGGAACACTGAAGCTTTCTTT.

The CDR3 bases are TGTGCCAGCAGCTTTAGCGGGGGGGCCCGCCGGCTACATGAGCAGTTCTTC. Translated: CASSFSGGARRLHEQFF. This sequence joins TRBV28 and TRBJ2-1; TRBD2 matches 11 bases. The CDR3 runs to 17 residues. The V and J ends lost 6 bases and 8 bases, in that order; junction bases with no gene match: 15. Germline-derived CDR1 and CDR2 are MDHEN and SYDVKM.

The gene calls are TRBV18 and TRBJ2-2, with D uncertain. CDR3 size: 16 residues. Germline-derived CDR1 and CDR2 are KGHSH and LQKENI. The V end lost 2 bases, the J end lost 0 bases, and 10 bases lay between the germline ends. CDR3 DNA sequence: TGTGCCAGCTCACCATTTGGCAGCGCGAACACCGGGGAGCTGTTTTTT. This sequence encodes CASSPFGSANTGELFF.

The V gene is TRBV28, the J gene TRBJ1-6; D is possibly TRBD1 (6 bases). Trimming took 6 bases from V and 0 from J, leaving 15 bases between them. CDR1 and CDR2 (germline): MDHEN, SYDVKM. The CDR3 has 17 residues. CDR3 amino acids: CASRSTGYSSYNSPLHF. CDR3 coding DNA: TGTGCCAGCAGATCTACAGGGTATAGCTCCTATAATTCACCCCTCCACTTT. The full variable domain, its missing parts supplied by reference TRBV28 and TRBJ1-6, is DVKVTQSSRYLVKRTGEKVFLECVQDMDHENMFWYRQDPGLGLRLIYFSYDVKMKEKGDIPEGYSVSREKKERFSLILESASTNQTSMYLCASRSTGYSSYNSPLHFGNGTRLTVT.

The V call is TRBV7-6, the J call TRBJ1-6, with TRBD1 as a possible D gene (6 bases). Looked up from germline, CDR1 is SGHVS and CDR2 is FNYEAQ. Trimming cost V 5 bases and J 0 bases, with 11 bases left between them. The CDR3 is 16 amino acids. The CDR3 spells CASSPQGGSYNSPLHF. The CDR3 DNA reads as TGTGCCAGCAGCCCACAGGGTGGCTCCTATAATTCACCCCTCCACTTT.

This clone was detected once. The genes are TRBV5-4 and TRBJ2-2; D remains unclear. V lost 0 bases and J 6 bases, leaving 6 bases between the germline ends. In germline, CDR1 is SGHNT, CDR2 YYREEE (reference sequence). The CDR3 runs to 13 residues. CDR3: CASSLGSAGELFF. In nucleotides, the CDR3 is TGTGCCAGCAGCTTGGGGTCAGCCGGGGAGCTGTTTTTT.

CDR3: CASSFGPRGLRANVLTF. CDR3 coding DNA: TGTGCCAGCAGCTTCGGCCCGAGGGGGCTTAGGGCCAACGTCCTGACTTTC. The genes are TRBV7-9 and TRBJ2-6; 7 positions agree with TRBD1. The CDR3 loop spans 17 amino acids. The V segment lost 3 bases and the J segment 5 bases; nucleotides outside the gene matches: 10. CDR1 and CDR2 from the germline V gene are SEHNR and FQNEAQ (reference sequence).